This T cell receptor beta chain comes out of a study of blood T cell repertoires in COVID-19. Germline values: CDR1 KGHSH, CDR2 LQKENI. The CDR3 spans 18 residues. Deletions cut 5 bases from V and 3 bases from J, with 23 bases between. Profiled with immunoSEQ multiplex PCR; TCRdb holds only in-frame clones, not every one. The sample includes 130,000 to 150,000 clones, about 84% seen only once; the top ten take about 7%. The sample consisted of peripheral blood. This sequence originates from a human donor in a cohort sampled during active COVID-19. The chain couples TRBV18 to TRBJ1-3; D is unresolved. The CDR3 region has the DNA TGTGCCAGCTCATTTCGCCGAGACCAAGACTTAGGTGGAAACACCATATATTTT. As protein: CASSFRRDQDLGGNTIYF.